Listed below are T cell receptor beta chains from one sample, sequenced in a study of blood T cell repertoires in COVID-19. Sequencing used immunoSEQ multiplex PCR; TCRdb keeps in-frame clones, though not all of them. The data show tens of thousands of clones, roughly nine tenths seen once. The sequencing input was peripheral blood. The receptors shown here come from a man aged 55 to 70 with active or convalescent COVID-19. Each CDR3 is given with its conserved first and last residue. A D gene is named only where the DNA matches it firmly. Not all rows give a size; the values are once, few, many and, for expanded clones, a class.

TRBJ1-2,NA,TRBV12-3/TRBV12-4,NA,TGTGCCAGCAGCTTGGACACCGCCTATGGCTACACCTTC,CASSLDTAYGYTF
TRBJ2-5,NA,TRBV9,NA,TGTGCCAGCAGCGTTTCGCCGCTGAGAGAGACCCAGTACTTC,CASSVSPLRETQYF
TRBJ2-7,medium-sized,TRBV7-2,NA,TGTGCCAGCAGCTTATGGGGAGGATTCTACGAGCAGTACTTC,CASSLWGGFYEQYF
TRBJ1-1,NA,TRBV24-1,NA,TGTGCCACCAGTGGCACAGGGGAAGCTTTCTTT,CATSGTGEAFF
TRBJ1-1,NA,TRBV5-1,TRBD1,TGCGCCAGCAGCCTGAACAGGGGGAACACTGAAGCTTTCTTT,CASSLNRGNTEAFF
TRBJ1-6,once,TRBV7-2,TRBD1,TGTGCCAGCAGCTTTTTGACAGGGGTCAATTCACCCCTCCACTTT,CASSFLTGVNSPLHF
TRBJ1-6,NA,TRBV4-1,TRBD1,TGCGCCAGCAGCCGGACAGGGGGCACGGATAATTCACCCCTCCACTTT,CASSRTGGTDNSPLHF
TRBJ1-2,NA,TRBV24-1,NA,TGTGCCACCAGTGATTCTAAACCCCGGGACATACCCTATGGCTACACCTTC,CATSDSKPRDIPYGYTF
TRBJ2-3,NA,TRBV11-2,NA,TGTGCCAGCAACAGGGAATTCACAGATACGCAGTATTTT,CASNREFTDTQYF
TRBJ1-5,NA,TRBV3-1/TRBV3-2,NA,TGTGCCAGCAGCCAGGCAGGGAGCAATCAGCCCCAGCATTTT,CASSQAGSNQPQHF
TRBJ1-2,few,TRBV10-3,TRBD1,TGTGCCATCAGTGGGACAGGGCGTAACTATGGCTACACCTTC,CAISGTGRNYGYTF
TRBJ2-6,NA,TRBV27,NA,TGTGCCAGCAGTCGAAACCCCTCCGGGGGACTGTACGCTGGGGCCAACGTCCTGACTTTC,CASSRNPSGGLYAGANVLTF
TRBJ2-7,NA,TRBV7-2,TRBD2,TGTGCCAGCAGCCAATCCCCCAGCGGGGGAACCTACGAGCAGTACTTC,CASSQSPSGGTYEQYF
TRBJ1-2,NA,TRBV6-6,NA,TGTGCCAGCATACAGGGATGGGACTATGGCTACACCTTC,CASIQGWDYGYTF
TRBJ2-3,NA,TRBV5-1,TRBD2,TGCGCCAGCAGCTCCGGGCGGGGGGCAGCAGATACGCAGTATTTT,CASSSGRGAADTQYF
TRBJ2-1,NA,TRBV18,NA,TGTGCCAGCTCAAACCGGGACAAAGAAAATGAGCAGTTCTTC,CASSNRDKENEQFF
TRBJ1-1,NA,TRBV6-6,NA,TGTGCCAGCAGCTTATACAGGGAGTCAGAAGCTTTCTTT,CASSLYRESEAFF
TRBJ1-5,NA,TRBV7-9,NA,TGTGCCAGCAGCCGTACCGGTCAGCCCCAGCATTTT,CASSRTGQPQHF
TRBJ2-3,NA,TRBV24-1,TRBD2,TGTGCCACCAGTGATTCGAGCCCTAGCGGGGGGAAAGATACGCAGTATTTT,CATSDSSPSGGKDTQYF
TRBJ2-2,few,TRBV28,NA,TGTGCCAGCAGTTTTGGAGCCGGGGAGCTGTTTTTT,CASSFGAGELFF
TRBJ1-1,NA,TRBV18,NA,TGTGCCAGCTCACCCGACATACCCGAAGCTTTCTTT,CASSPDIPEAFF
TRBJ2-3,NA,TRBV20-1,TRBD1,TGCAGTGCTAGTTCAGGGGGCGGCACAGATACGCAGTATTTT,CSASSGGGTDTQYF
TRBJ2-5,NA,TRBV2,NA,TGTGCCAGCATGAGACTGAGGACTGAGACCCAGTACTTC,CASMRLRTETQYF
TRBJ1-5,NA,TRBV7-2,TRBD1,TGTGCCAGCAGCTTATCAGGGGGCCTCTCCAATCAGCCCCAGCATTTT,CASSLSGGLSNQPQHF
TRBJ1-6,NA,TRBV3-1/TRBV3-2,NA,TGTGCCAGCAGTGGGTCGGGGTTTGCACCCCTCCACTTT,CASSGSGFAPLHF
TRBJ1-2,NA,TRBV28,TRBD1,TGTGCCAGCAGTTCGGGAGGGGGGACAGGGTCGAGAGGCTACACCTTC,CASSSGGGTGSRGYTF
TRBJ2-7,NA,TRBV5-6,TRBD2,TGTGCCAGCAGACCACTAGCGGGGACGTACGAGCAGTACTTC,CASRPLAGTYEQYF
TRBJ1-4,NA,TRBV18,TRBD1,TGTGCCAGCTCTGACCGACAGGGGGCGCCTAATGAAAAACTGTTTTTT,CASSDRQGAPNEKLFF
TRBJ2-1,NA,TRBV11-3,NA,TGTGCCAGCAGCTTAGGGAGGGGACCTTACAATGAGCAGTTCTTC,CASSLGRGPYNEQFF
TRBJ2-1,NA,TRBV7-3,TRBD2,TGTGCCAGCAGCTTAGTTAGCGGGGGCAGCAATGAGCAGTTCTTC,CASSLVSGGSNEQFF
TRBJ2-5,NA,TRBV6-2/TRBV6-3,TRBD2,TGTGCCAGCAGTCGTAGCGGGGGGGCCACCGAGACCCAGTACTTC,CASSRSGGATETQYF
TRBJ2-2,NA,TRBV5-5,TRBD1,TGTGCCAGCAGCTGGGGGACAGGGCAGGCCGGGGAGCTGTTTTTT,CASSWGTGQAGELFF
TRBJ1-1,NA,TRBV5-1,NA,TGCGCCAGCAGCCACGGGGGAGCTGGCACTGAAGCTTTCTTT,CASSHGGAGTEAFF
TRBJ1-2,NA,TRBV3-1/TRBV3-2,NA,TGTGCCAGCAGCCCTTACCTACGGGGGGGGCGGGACTATGGCTACACCTTC,CASSPYLRGGRDYGYTF
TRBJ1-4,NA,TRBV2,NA,TGTGCCAGCAAGGCCAGGGTCGCAACTAATGAAAAACTGTTTTTT,CASKARVATNEKLFF
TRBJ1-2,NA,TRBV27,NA,TGTGCCAGCAGTTTACAGGGCCTCTATGGCTACACCTTC,CASSLQGLYGYTF
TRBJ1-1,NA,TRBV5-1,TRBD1,TGCGCCAGCAAGCCGGGACAGGGGGCGATCGGGACTGAAGCTTTCTTT,CASKPGQGAIGTEAFF
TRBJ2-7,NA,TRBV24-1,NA,TGTGCCACCAGTGATTCTATTACAGAAGCTAACTACGAGCAGTACTTC,CATSDSITEANYEQYF
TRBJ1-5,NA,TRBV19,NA,TGTGCCAGTAGTATTGGGGACTTGGGCAATCAGCCCCAGCATTTT,CASSIGDLGNQPQHF
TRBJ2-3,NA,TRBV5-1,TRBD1,TGCGCCAGCGTAACGACCACAGGGGGCGCAGGGGATACGCAGTATTTT,CASVTTTGGAGDTQYF
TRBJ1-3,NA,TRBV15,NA,TGTGCCACCAGGGCGACGGGAGGACATGGAAACACCATATATTTT,CATRATGGHGNTIYF
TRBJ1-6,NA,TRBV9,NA,TGTGCCAGCAGTGCTGAGGACAGCTATAATTCACCCCTCCACTTT,CASSAEDSYNSPLHF
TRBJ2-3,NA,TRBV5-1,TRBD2,TGCGCCAGCAGCTCAGGACTAGCGGGGGAAGATACGCAGTATTTT,CASSSGLAGEDTQYF
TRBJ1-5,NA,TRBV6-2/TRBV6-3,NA,TGTGCCAGCAGTTATTTGGCAGGGATGGATCAGCCCCAGCATTTT,CASSYLAGMDQPQHF
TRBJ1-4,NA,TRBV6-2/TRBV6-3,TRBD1,TGTGCCAGCAGTTACCAGATTACAGGGGCGCGAGATGAAAAACTGTTTTTT,CASSYQITGARDEKLFF